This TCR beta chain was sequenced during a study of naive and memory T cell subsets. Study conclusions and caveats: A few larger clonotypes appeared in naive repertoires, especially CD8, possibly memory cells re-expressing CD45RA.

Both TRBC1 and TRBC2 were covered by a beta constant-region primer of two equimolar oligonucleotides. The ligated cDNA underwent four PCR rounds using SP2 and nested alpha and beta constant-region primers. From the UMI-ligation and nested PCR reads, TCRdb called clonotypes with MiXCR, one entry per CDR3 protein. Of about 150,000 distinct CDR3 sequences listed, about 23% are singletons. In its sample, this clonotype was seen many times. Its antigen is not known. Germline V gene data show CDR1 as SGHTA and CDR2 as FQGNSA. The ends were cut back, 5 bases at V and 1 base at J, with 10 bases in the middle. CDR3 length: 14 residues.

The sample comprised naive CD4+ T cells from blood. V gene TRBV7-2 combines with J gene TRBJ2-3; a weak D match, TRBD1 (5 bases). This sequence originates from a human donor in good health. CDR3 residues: CASSVVGGTDTQYF. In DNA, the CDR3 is TGTGCCAGCAGCGTGGTAGGGGGCACAGATACGCAGTATTTT.